The 2 T cell receptor beta chains below all came from one sample that was sequenced in a study of regulatory T cells in long-lasting Graves disease. The time point: newly diagnosed GD, antithyroid drugs for less than 3 months. With RNA extracted from PBMCs as input, the TCR library was made. Combining iRepertoire HTBI primers with Arm-PCR of CDR3 regions, the authors built TCR beta libraries. TCRdb fed the multiplex PCR reads into MiXCR, producing one record per CDR3 protein. Of some 500,000 distinct CDR3 sequences in the sample, less than 15% were seen once. A further study also used this sample, focusing on T cells in Graves' hyperthyroidism and ophthalmopathy.

The sample in question was peripheral blood mononuclear cells (PBMCs), obtained at new diagnosis, from a patient treated with antithyroid drugs. These TCRs come from a man aged 30 to 45 with Graves disease.

This clonotype was found many times. The chain employs TRBV2 and TRBJ2-7; either TRBD1 or TRBD2 may fit D (5 bases each). The CDR3 extends over 14 amino acids. The germline V gene encodes CDR1 SNHLY and CDR2 FYNNEI. With 7 bases removed from V and 0 bases from J, the gap between germline ends came to 13 bases. The CDR3 loop is CASMTGTASYEQYF. The CDR3, as DNA: TGTGCCAGCATGACCGGGACGGCCTCCTACGAGCAGTACTTC.

The chain has TRBV10-2 and TRBJ1-5, with D unresolved. This CDR3 has 13 residues. CDR1 is WSHSY, CDR2 SAAADI, per germline. V lost 9 bases to trimming and J lost 5 bases, with 14 bases between them. The chain's CDR3 is CASARSWDQPQHF. As DNA, the CDR3 is TGCGCCAGTGCCCGAAGCTGGGATCAGCCCCAGCATTTT.